The rows below give T cell receptor beta chains drawn from one sample of a study of blood T cells in healthy people across ages. TCRdb re-called the 5' RACE reads through MiXCR, storing one row per CDR3 protein. The sample records around 940,000 distinct CDR3 sequences, 45% to 60% being singletons. Sequenced sample: blood. All receptors come from a woman in her fifties or sixties in good health. CDR3s include the opening cysteine and the closing phenylalanine or tryptophan. The order of the fields is D gene, V gene, J gene, clone size, CDR3 protein, CDR3 DNA. The D gene is left open where the match is weak. Where a row states a size, it is once, few, many or the class of an expanded clone; other rows omit it.

D: TRBD2
V: TRBV28
J: TRBJ2-7
size: NA
CDR3: CASTDPGLAVYEQYF
DNA: TGTGCCAGCACTGACCCCGGACTAGCGGTTTACGAGCAGTACTTC

D: NA
V: TRBV20-1
J: TRBJ1-2
size: few
CDR3: CSASAGDYGYTF
DNA: TGCAGTGCTAGTGCCGGAGACTATGGCTACACCTTC

D: NA
V: TRBV6-2/TRBV6-3
J: TRBJ1-1
size: few
CDR3: CASSSGRTEAFF
DNA: TGTGCCAGCAGTTCCGGGAGGACTGAAGCTTTCTTT

D: NA
V: TRBV29-1
J: TRBJ2-5
size: NA
CDR3: CSVEPARGQYF
DNA: TGCAGCGTTGAGCCCGCCAGGGGCCAGTACTTC

D: NA
V: TRBV6-6
J: TRBJ2-3
size: NA
CDR3: CASKSAASGTDTQYF
DNA: TGTGCCAGCAAATCGGCGGCCAGCGGCACAGATACGCAGTATTTT

D: NA
V: TRBV20-1
J: TRBJ2-5
size: NA
CDR3: CSARSVETQYF
DNA: TGCAGTGCTAGATCAGTCGAGACCCAGTACTTC

D: TRBD2
V: TRBV20-1
J: TRBJ2-1
size: few
CDR3: CSGTSGRAGNEQFF
DNA: TGCAGTGGTACTAGCGGGAGGGCGGGAAATGAGCAGTTCTTC

D: NA
V: TRBV6-6
J: TRBJ1-1
size: NA
CDR3: CASSRRAEDTEAFF
DNA: TGTGCCAGCAGTCGCAGGGCCGAGGACACTGAAGCTTTCTTT

D: NA
V: TRBV2
J: TRBJ2-7
size: many
CDR3: CASSYGQGAFEQYF
DNA: TGTGCCAGCAGCTACGGTCAGGGCGCATTCGAGCAGTACTTC

D: TRBD2
V: TRBV7-2
J: TRBJ2-7
size: few
CDR3: CASSVLAGVGYEQYF
DNA: TGTGCCAGCAGCGTTCTAGCGGGAGTAGGTTACGAGCAGTACTTC

D: NA
V: TRBV6-5
J: TRBJ2-5
size: NA
CDR3: CASSYSGVEEQYF
DNA: TGTGCCAGCAGTTACTCCGGGGTGGAAGAGCAGTACTTC

D: TRBD1
V: TRBV4-2
J: TRBJ2-7
size: few
CDR3: CASSQVGQEYNEQYF
DNA: TGTGCCAGCAGCCAGGTGGGACAGGAGTACAATGAGCAGTACTTC

D: NA
V: TRBV25-1
J: TRBJ1-2
size: NA
CDR3: CASSPDSMRGYTF
DNA: TGTGCCAGCAGTCCGGACAGCATGAGGGGCTACACCTTC

D: NA
V: TRBV20-1
J: TRBJ2-3
size: few
CDR3: CSANRANTQYF
DNA: TGCAGTGCTAACAGGGCTAATACGCAGTATTTT

D: NA
V: TRBV4-2
J: TRBJ1-2
size: NA
CDR3: CASSPPFNYYGYTF
DNA: TGTGCCAGCAGCCCGCCCTTTAATTACTATGGCTACACCTTC

D: NA
V: TRBV21-1
J: TRBJ1-2
size: NA
CDR3: CASSSRVDYGYTF
DNA: TGTGCCAGCAGCAGCAGGGTCGACTATGGCTACACCTTC

D: TRBD2
V: TRBV12-3/TRBV12-4
J: TRBJ2-3
size: many
CDR3: CASSSGITDTQYF
DNA: TGTGCCAGCAGTAGCGGGATTACGGATACGCAGTATTTT

D: NA
V: TRBV18
J: TRBJ2-2
size: NA
CDR3: CASSPGLGGSGELFF
DNA: TGTGCCAGCTCACCAGGACTCGGCGGTTCCGGGGAGCTGTTTTTT

D: NA
V: TRBV7-2
J: TRBJ2-3
size: NA
CDR3: CASSSSLADTQYF
DNA: TGTGCCAGCAGCTCCTCCCTGGCAGATACGCAGTATTTT

D: TRBD2
V: TRBV7-2
J: TRBJ2-3
size: NA
CDR3: CATSPGLGITDTQYF
DNA: TGTGCCACCTCTCCGGGACTAGGGATCACAGATACGCAGTATTTT

D: TRBD1
V: TRBV3-1
J: TRBJ2-3
size: NA
CDR3: CASSTTGTGGPTDTQYF
DNA: TGTGCCAGCAGCACAACCGGGACAGGGGGACCCACAGATACGCAGTATTTT

D: NA
V: TRBV6-1
J: TRBJ1-5
size: NA
CDR3: CASSFDRHQPQHF
DNA: TGTGCCAGCAGCTTTGACAGGCATCAGCCCCAGCATTTT

D: NA
V: TRBV5-1
J: TRBJ1-4
size: many
CDR3: CASSTGRSTNEKLFF
DNA: TGCGCCAGCAGCACAGGACGCTCAACTAATGAAAAACTGTTTTTT

D: TRBD1
V: TRBV28
J: TRBJ1-2
size: NA
CDR3: CASSPPTGVHGYTF
DNA: TGTGCCAGCAGTCCTCCGACAGGGGTTCATGGCTACACCTTC

D: NA
V: TRBV4-2
J: TRBJ1-1
size: NA
CDR3: CASSYNPGVRGLGTEAFF
DNA: TGTGCCAGCAGCTATAATCCAGGGGTAAGAGGATTAGGCACTGAAGCTTTCTTT

D: TRBD2
V: TRBV12-3/TRBV12-4
J: TRBJ2-3
size: NA
CDR3: CASREAGVRADTQYF
DNA: TGTGCCAGCAGAGAAGCGGGAGTGAGGGCAGATACGCAGTATTTT

D: NA
V: TRBV20-1
J: TRBJ1-3
size: NA
CDR3: CSAPEYSSGNTIYF
DNA: TGCAGTGCACCCGAATACAGCTCTGGAAACACCATATATTTT

D: TRBD2
V: TRBV20-1
J: TRBJ2-1
size: few
CDR3: CSARDSGGRFNEQFF
DNA: TGCAGTGCTAGAGATAGTGGCGGGAGGTTCAATGAGCAGTTCTTC

D: NA
V: TRBV2
J: TRBJ1-2
size: few
CDR3: CASEEVGVGYTF
DNA: TGTGCCAGTGAAGAGGTGGGAGTTGGCTACACCTTC

D: NA
V: TRBV3-1
J: TRBJ2-1
size: NA
CDR3: CASSRWSGTSKYNEQFF
DNA: TGTGCCAGCAGCCGATGGTCCGGGACTTCCAAGTACAATGAGCAGTTCTTC

D: NA
V: TRBV6-1
J: TRBJ1-4
size: NA
CDR3: CASSEQRGFGEKLFF
DNA: TGTGCCAGCAGTGAACAACGAGGATTCGGGGAAAAACTGTTTTTT

D: NA
V: TRBV20-1
J: TRBJ1-2
size: NA
CDR3: CNAGTSGRGGYTF
DNA: TGCAATGCTGGGACTTCAGGGCGTGGTGGCTACACCTTC

D: TRBD1
V: TRBV4-1
J: TRBJ1-5
size: NA
CDR3: CASSQSLTGGNQPQHF
DNA: TGCGCCAGCAGCCAAAGCCTAACAGGGGGCAATCAGCCCCAGCATTTT

D: NA
V: TRBV13
J: TRBJ1-1
size: few
CDR3: CASSPTHTEAFF
DNA: TGTGCCAGCAGCCCGACACACACTGAAGCTTTCTTT

D: NA
V: TRBV20-1
J: TRBJ2-7
size: few
CDR3: CSARYLGGRREQYF
DNA: TGCAGTGCTAGATATTTGGGGGGAAGGCGCGAGCAGTACTTC

D: TRBD2
V: TRBV6-4
J: TRBJ2-7
size: NA
CDR3: CASSDGREKGLIFYEQYF
DNA: TGTGCCAGCAGTGACGGCAGGGAGAAGGGACTAATATTTTACGAGCAGTACTTC

D: TRBD2
V: TRBV20-1
J: TRBJ2-3
size: NA
CDR3: CSARVASGRADTQYF
DNA: TGCAGTGCTAGAGTGGCTAGCGGGAGAGCAGATACGCAGTATTTT

D: NA
V: TRBV20-1
J: TRBJ2-1
size: few
CDR3: CSAREKPGHYNEQFF
DNA: TGCAGTGCTAGAGAAAAACCGGGGCACTACAATGAGCAGTTCTTC

D: TRBD1
V: TRBV12-3/TRBV12-4
J: TRBJ2-6
size: few
CDR3: CASKPGTGLSGANVLTF
DNA: TGTGCCAGCAAACCCGGGACAGGCCTCTCTGGGGCCAACGTCCTGACTTTC

D: TRBD2
V: TRBV20-1
J: TRBJ2-1
size: few
CDR3: CSALRSGSLEQFF
DNA: TGCAGTGCTTTACGGAGCGGGAGCCTTGAGCAGTTCTTC

D: TRBD2
V: TRBV6-4
J: TRBJ2-3
size: NA
CDR3: CASRAETSGTFPQYF
DNA: TGTGCCAGCAGGGCCGAGACGAGCGGGACCTTTCCGCAGTATTTT

D: TRBD1
V: TRBV28
J: TRBJ2-5
size: few
CDR3: CASRTGPETQYF
DNA: TGTGCCAGCAGGACAGGGCCAGAGACCCAGTACTTC

D: TRBD1
V: TRBV15
J: TRBJ2-7
size: NA
CDR3: CATSTRTPKTGVSYEQYF
DNA: TGTGCCACCAGCACCAGAACTCCGAAGACAGGGGTCTCCTACGAGCAGTACTTC

D: NA
V: TRBV21-1
J: TRBJ2-7
size: NA
CDR3: CASSNGAGALEQYF
DNA: TGTGCCAGCAGCAATGGAGCGGGAGCTCTTGAGCAGTACTTC

D: NA
V: TRBV5-1
J: TRBJ2-1
size: NA
CDR3: CASSLETVNEQFF
DNA: TGCGCCAGCAGCTTGGAGACGGTGAATGAGCAGTTCTTC

D: TRBD2
V: TRBV9
J: TRBJ2-1
size: NA
CDR3: CASSVELAGNEQFF
DNA: TGTGCCAGCAGCGTAGAGCTAGCGGGCAATGAGCAGTTCTTC

D: NA
V: TRBV6-1
J: TRBJ2-7
size: NA
CDR3: CASSEVQDYAYEQYF
DNA: TGTGCCAGCAGTGAAGTCCAGGATTACGCCTACGAGCAGTACTTC

D: TRBD1
V: TRBV7-2
J: TRBJ1-2
size: NA
CDR3: CASSIGTGTKGYTF
DNA: TGTGCCAGCAGCATTGGGACAGGGACTAAAGGCTACACCTTC

D: NA
V: TRBV20-1
J: TRBJ2-3
size: NA
CDR3: CSVAREHSDTQYF
DNA: TGCAGTGTTGCGCGGGAACATTCAGATACGCAGTATTTT

D: TRBD2
V: TRBV20-1
J: TRBJ2-7
size: NA
CDR3: CSARTTSGRYEQYF
DNA: TGCAGTGCCAGAACGACTAGCGGGAGATACGAGCAGTACTTC

D: NA
V: TRBV3-1
J: TRBJ2-4
size: few
CDR3: CASSQLGVKNIQYF
DNA: TGTGCCAGCAGCCAACTAGGTGTCAAAAACATTCAGTACTTC

D: TRBD1
V: TRBV20-1
J: TRBJ1-1
size: NA
CDR3: CSARDWGQGLGSAFF
DNA: TGCAGTGCTAGAGATTGGGGACAGGGCCTCGGATCGGCTTTCTTT

D: NA
V: TRBV7-9
J: TRBJ1-2
size: NA
CDR3: CASSLPRGYTF
DNA: TGTGCCAGCAGCTTACCGAGGGGCTACACCTTC

D: TRBD2
V: TRBV28
J: TRBJ2-7
size: few
CDR3: CASSSTSGRPYEQYF
DNA: TGTGCCAGCAGTTCTACTAGCGGGAGACCCTACGAGCAGTACTTC

D: TRBD1
V: TRBV6-2/TRBV6-3
J: TRBJ2-3
size: NA
CDR3: CASRPLTGPRDTQYF
DNA: TGTGCCAGCAGACCCCTGACAGGGCCTAGAGATACGCAGTATTTT